This T cell receptor (beta chain) was sequenced for a study of low-dose radiotherapy and immunotherapy resistance in tumors. Study-wide context: The fractionation for Cohort 1 was 0.5 Gy per fraction every 2 weeks, totaling 6.5 Gy. It was every two weeks, one day before radiation and immunotherapy, that intravenous cyclophosphamide 200 mg/m2 was given. Daily oral aspirin at 300 mg began on cycle 1 day 1 and lasted four cycles.

TRAV- and TRBV-specific primers were used for first-strand cDNA, which covered alpha and beta chains. Both a constant-region primer and a V-primer adapter served to amplify TCRs across roughly 21 PCR cycles. MiXCR, run by TCRdb on the reads, gives a single entry per CDR3 protein. The top ten hold around 3.6% of the sample, which has about 12,000 distinct CDR3 sequences, 76% seen once. The CDR3 runs to 14 residues. Per germline, CDR1 SGHRS and CDR2 YFSETQ. Trimming took off 4 bases at V and 1 base at J, with 10 bases between the two ends. Eligibility was restricted to patients presenting with advanced solid tumors that lacked tumor-infiltrating lymphocytes.

This TCR derives from a human donor with advanced metastatic prostate, ovarian, gallbladder or colorectal cancer (not recorded which). This table probably holds off-target reads from a library built for another chain. This chain joins TRBV5-1 and TRBJ2-3, with D possibly matching TRBD1 (5 bases). Here the CDR3 reads CASSPQGGTDTQYF. CDR3 DNA sequence: TGCGCCAGCAGCCCACAAGGGGGCACAGATACGCAGTATTTT.